These 25 T cell receptor beta chains originate from one sample sequenced in a study of OX40 agonist ivuxolimab in advanced cancers. Data came from immunoSEQ multiplex PCR; TCRdb stores just in-frame clones and leaves some out. The data show approximately 94,000 clones, about 90% seen once. The specimen comprised CD4+ or CD8+ T cells sorted from blood, sampled in a trial of the OX40 agonist ivuxolimab. Receptors originate from an adult with an advanced solid tumor such as melanoma, head and neck, liver or kidney cancer.

The chain combines TRBV20-1 with TRBJ1-2, with D unresolved. The CDR3 is 11 residues long. Germline V gives CDR1 DFQATT, CDR2 SNEGSKA (reference sequence). Trimming removed 3 bases from V and 8 bases from J, with 10 bases in between. CDR3 sequence (DNA): TGCAGTGCTAGTCCGGCGGCCGGCTACACCTTC. It yields the protein CSASPAAGYTF.

The chain couples TRBV28 to TRBJ2-5; no definite D call. V was cut by 2 bases and J by 3 bases, with 10 bases left in between. The germline CDR1 and CDR2 sequences are MDHEN and SYDVKM. CDR3 size: 14 residues. The CDR3 loop is CASSLLNREETQYF. The DNA for the CDR3 is TGTGCCAGCAGTTTACTCAACCGTGAAGAGACCCAGTACTTC.

This chain uses TRBV5-4 with TRBJ1-2; unclear D gene. Germline CDR1 reads SGHNT; CDR2 reads YYREEE (reference sequence). This CDR3 is 13 amino acids long. V lost 0 bases and J 2 bases, leaving 5 bases between the germline ends. The CDR3 coding sequence is TGTGCCAGCAGCTTGGATGCGAACTATGGCTACACCTTC. Protein sequence: CASSLDANYGYTF.

This chain joins TRBV5-1 and TRBJ2-6; no clear D gene. The germline V gene has CDR1 SGHRS and CDR2 YFSETQ. This CDR3 has 18 amino acids. With 0 bases removed from V and 2 bases from J, the gap between germline ends came to 15 bases. In nucleotides, the CDR3 is TGCGCCAGCAGCTTGGGGAGTTTCTTGTTAACTGGGGCCAACGTCCTGACTTTC. It is translated as CASSLGSFLLTGANVLTF. Combining the CDR3 with reference TRBV5-1 and TRBJ2-6 gives the whole variable domain KAGVTQTPRYLIKTRGQQVTLSCSPISGHRSVSWYQQTPGQGLQFLFEYFSETQRNKGNFPGRFSGRQFSNSRSEMNVSTLELGDSALYLCASSLGSFLLTGANVLTFGAGSRLTVL.

V usage is TRBV6-5 and J usage is TRBJ1-5; no clear D gene. There are 11 residues in the CDR3. Deletions cut 6 bases from V and 4 bases from J, with 4 bases between. The germline gives CDR1 MNHEY, CDR2 SVGAGI. The CDR3 loop is CASSANQPQHF. The CDR3 DNA follows: TGTGCCAGCAGCGCGAATCAGCCCCAGCATTTT.

The J gene is TRBJ2-5, the V gene TRBV7-8; TRBD2 aligns across 11 bases. V lost 0 bases to trimming and J lost 5 bases; unmatched junction nucleotides: 11. Germline-derived CDR1 and CDR2 are SGHVS and FQNEAQ. The CDR3 totals 18 residues. The CDR3 DNA reads TGTGCCAGCAGCTTAGCCCGAATAGCGGGAGGGCCTCGGGAGACCCAGTACTTC. Translated, it gives CASSLARIAGGPRETQYF.

This clone was observed once. The chain employs TRBV5-6 and TRBJ1-6; 11 nucleotides line up with TRBD1. The V gene end was trimmed by 3 bases and the J gene end by 4 bases; junction bases not matched to a gene: 12. The CDR3 is 19 residues long. CDR1 is SGHDT, CDR2 YYEEEE, per germline. CDR3 in amino acids: CASSSTEPGQGVYNSPLHF. DNA of the CDR3: TGTGCCAGCAGCTCGACCGAACCGGGACAGGGGGTTTATAATTCACCCCTCCACTTT.

The chain employs TRBV19 and TRBJ2-3; the D call may be TRBD1 or TRBD2 (5 bases each). Between the trimmed V and J ends, which lost 3 bases and 1 base, there was a span of 8 bases. CDR3 size: 14 residues. The germline V gene encodes CDR1 LNHDA and CDR2 SQIVND (reference sequence). CDR3 residues: CASSMGPGTDTQYF. Written as DNA, the CDR3 is TGTGCCAGTAGTATGGGACCCGGCACAGATACGCAGTATTTT.

The chain links TRBV14 to TRBJ1-3; D call uncertain. Germline V gives CDR1 SGHDN, CDR2 FVKESK. This CDR3 contains 16 residues. Trimming cost V 1 base and J 0 bases, with 10 bases left between them. This CDR3 is CASSQGSPSSGNTIYF. The DNA for the CDR3 is TGTGCCAGCAGCCAAGGCAGTCCAAGCTCTGGAAACACCATATATTTT.

The rearrangement links TRBV11-3 to TRBJ1-3; no clear D gene. The V end was cut by 4 bases, the J end by 1 base, with 2 bases between. The CDR3 is 12 amino acids. Germline assignment: CDR1 SGHNT and CDR2 YENEEA. The CDR3 nucleotides are TGTGCCAGCAGCTGGTCTGGAAACACCATATATTTT. Protein: CASSWSGNTIYF.

This sequence joins TRBV2 and TRBJ1-3; TRBD1 aligns across 7 bases. CDR3 length: 13 residues. Germline V CDR1 and CDR2: SNHLY, FYNNEI. Trimming cost V 7 bases and J 14 bases; bases outside gene matches: 14. CDR3 amino acids: CASTTGHGNFLYF. Written as DNA, the CDR3 is TGTGCCAGCACGACAGGGCATGGAAACTTCCTATATTTT.

In its sample, this clone was seen once. The rearrangement links TRBV30 to TRBJ2-3; 9 nucleotides agree with TRBD1. The germline V gene encodes CDR1 GTSNPN and CDR2 SVGIG (reference sequence). After removal of 7 bases from V and 1 base from J, the junction contained 3 bases not matched to a gene. CDR3 length equals 13 residues. The CDR3 DNA reads TGTGCCTACCGGGACAGGGGCACAGATACGCAGTATTTT. Its translation is CAYRDRGTDTQYF.

V is TRBV18 and J is TRBJ1-2; 7 bases map to TRBD1. V was pared by 3 bases and J by 6 bases, with 7 bases of the junction left unmatched. Germline-derived CDR1 and CDR2 are KGHSH and LQKENI. The CDR3 covers 14 residues. The CDR3 region is CASSPGDRENGYTF. The CDR3 DNA reads as TGTGCCAGCTCACCCGGTGACAGGGAAAATGGCTACACCTTC.

The V call is TRBV5-4, the J call TRBJ2-7; the D gene is possibly TRBD1 (5 bases). This CDR3 spans 14 amino acids. V dropped 0 bases and J dropped 3 bases, with 10 bases sitting between them. CDR1 and CDR2 (germline): SGHNT, YYREEE (reference sequence). DNA for the CDR3: TGTGCCAGCAGCTTGGACCAGGGAAGCTACGAGCAGTACTTC. Amino acids: CASSLDQGSYEQYF.

The V and J genes are TRBV6-5 and TRBJ1-1; D call uncertain. V shed 7 bases and J shed 4 bases, with 10 bases lying between them. CDR3 size: 12 residues. Germline loops: CDR1 MNHEY, CDR2 SVGAGI. The CDR3 is CASIKGGTEAFF. In DNA form, the CDR3 reads TGTGCCAGCATAAAAGGAGGCACTGAAGCTTTCTTT.

DNA of the CDR3: TGTGCCAGTAGTGACAGGGTAATGACCTACGAGCAGTACTTC. Amino acids: CASSDRVMTYEQYF. V gene TRBV19 combines with J gene TRBJ2-7; 7 nucleotides match TRBD1. This CDR3 is built from 14 residues. CDR1 and CDR2 from the germline V gene are LNHDA and SQIVND (reference sequence). V lost 5 bases, J lost 2 bases, and 6 bases stayed unmatched.

This chain joins TRBV5-1 and TRBJ2-1; D not resolved. Germline loops: CDR1 SGHRS, CDR2 YFSETQ. The CDR3 totals 16 residues. Deletions cut 0 bases from V and 0 bases from J, with 10 bases between. The CDR3 region is CASSLDVRSSYNEQFF. The CDR3 DNA sequence: TGCGCCAGCAGCTTGGATGTGAGGAGCTCCTACAATGAGCAGTTCTTC.

The chain has TRBV4-2 and TRBJ2-2; D is ambiguous. Germline CDR1 reads LGHNA; CDR2 reads YNFKEQ. The length of the CDR3 is 14 residues. V was trimmed by 4 bases and J by 1 base, leaving 7 bases between them. DNA of the CDR3: TGTGCCAGCAGCCGGCTCCGGAACACCGGGGAGCTGTTTTTT. Its translation: CASSRLRNTGELFF.

This sequence joins TRBV5-4 and TRBJ2-1; TRBD2 matches 11 bases. Germline V gives CDR1 SGHNT, CDR2 YYREEE (reference sequence). The CDR3 is 15 amino acids. With V trimmed by 2 bases and J by 7 bases, 5 bases remained unmatched. CDR3 residues: CASSLWGTSGNEQFF. CDR3 bases: TGTGCCAGCAGCTTATGGGGGACTAGCGGTAATGAGCAGTTCTTC.

This chain uses TRBV19 with TRBJ2-7; 8 bases are a match to TRBD2. The CDR3 totals 17 residues. Germline CDR1 reads LNHDA; CDR2 reads SQIVND (reference sequence). V was clipped by 3 bases and J by 5 bases; unmatched bases: 15. In DNA, the CDR3 is TGTGCCAGTAGTATGAGATGGGGTGCGGGAGGTTTACACGAGCAGTACTTC. Translating gives CASSMRWGAGGLHEQYF.

J is TRBJ2-7 and V is TRBV28; either TRBD1 or TRBD2 may fit D (5 bases each). There are 17 residues in the CDR3. CDR1 is MDHEN, CDR2 SYDVKM, per germline. V was pared by 5 bases and J by 0 bases, with 20 bases between. The CDR3 DNA sequence: TGTGCCAGCAGTGCGGGCCGGGGCAGGAGCTTCTCCTACGAGCAGTACTTC. This codes for CASSAGRGRSFSYEQYF.

V usage is TRBV7-8 and J usage is TRBJ2-2; 9 nucleotides align to TRBD1. This CDR3 region has 15 residues. After removal of 5 bases from V and 8 bases from J, the junction contained 9 bases not matched to a gene. Germline CDR1 is SGHVS and CDR2 is FQNEAQ. The CDR3 sequence: CASSLDRGERGELFF. CDR3 bases: TGTGCCAGCAGCCTCGACAGGGGGGAGAGAGGGGAGCTGTTTTTT.

The chain recombines TRBV5-5 with TRBJ1-4, with TRBD1 matching over 7 bases. Trimming cost V 2 bases and J 7 bases; bases outside gene matches: 8. The CDR3 is 15 amino acids. Germline V gives CDR1 SGHKS, CDR2 YYEKEE (reference sequence). This CDR3 is CASSFSGRDSEKLFF. The CDR3 DNA sequence: TGTGCCAGCAGCTTTAGTGGCAGGGACAGTGAAAAACTGTTTTTT.

This sequence joins TRBV6-6 and TRBJ2-2, with 8 bases lining up with TRBD1. J lost 1 base, V lost 6 bases, and 4 bases had no gene match. The CDR3 sequence is 15 residues long. Per germline, CDR1 MNHNY and CDR2 SVGAGI (reference sequence). CDR3 bases: TGTGCCAGCAGGTCGACAGGGGAGAACACCGGGGAGCTGTTTTTT. Translated: CASRSTGENTGELFF.

J is TRBJ1-2 and V is TRBV19; D remains ambiguous. Trimming stripped 7 bases from V and 6 bases from J, with 18 bases between. Germline-derived CDR1 and CDR2 are LNHDA and SQIVND (reference sequence). This CDR3 is built from 14 residues. For the CDR3, the DNA is TGTGCCAGTACAAATGGCTGGGAGGGCCATGGCTACACCTTC. Translation: CASTNGWEGHGYTF.